The clone carrying this T cell receptor beta chain was observed at least ten times. This sample was included in a study of metastatic and nonmetastatic thyroid tumors. V gave up 0 bases and J gave up 5 bases, with 15 bases separating them. This CDR3 has 15 residues. Germline V CDR1 and CDR2: SGHNT, YYREEE (reference sequence). TCRdb re-called clones via MiXCR from the PCR reads. The data contain roughly 36,000 clones, 10% to 11% of them singletons. Treatment of any kind had been given to no patient before thyroid surgery. This chain uses TRBV5-4 with TRBJ2-7, with D possibly being TRBD2 (5 bases). Input material: blood. This clonotype was sampled from a female donor with papillary thyroid cancer or a benign thyroid nodule (not recorded which). Some clones in this sample may be carry-over from other donors' samples. This CDR3 is CASSLDPSRSHEQYF. The CDR3 bases are TGTGCCAGCAGCTTGGATCCTAGCCGAAGCCACGAGCAGTACTTC.